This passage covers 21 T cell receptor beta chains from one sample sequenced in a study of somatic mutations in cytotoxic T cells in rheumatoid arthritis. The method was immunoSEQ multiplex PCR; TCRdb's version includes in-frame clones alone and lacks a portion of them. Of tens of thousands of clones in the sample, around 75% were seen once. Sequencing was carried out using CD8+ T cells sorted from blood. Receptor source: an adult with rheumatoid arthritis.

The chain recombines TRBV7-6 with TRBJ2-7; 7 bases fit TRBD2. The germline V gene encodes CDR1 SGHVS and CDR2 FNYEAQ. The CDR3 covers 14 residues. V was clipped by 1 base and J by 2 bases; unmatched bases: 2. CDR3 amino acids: CASSLERGPYEQYF. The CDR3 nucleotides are TGTGCCAGCAGCTTAGAGCGGGGCCCCTACGAGCAGTACTTC.

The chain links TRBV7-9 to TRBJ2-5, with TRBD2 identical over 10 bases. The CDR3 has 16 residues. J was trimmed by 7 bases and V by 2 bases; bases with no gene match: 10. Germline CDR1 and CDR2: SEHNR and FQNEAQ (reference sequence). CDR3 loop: CASSLSSGREGGTQYF. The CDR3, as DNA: TGTGCCAGCAGCTTATCCAGCGGGAGGGAAGGAGGGACCCAGTACTTC.

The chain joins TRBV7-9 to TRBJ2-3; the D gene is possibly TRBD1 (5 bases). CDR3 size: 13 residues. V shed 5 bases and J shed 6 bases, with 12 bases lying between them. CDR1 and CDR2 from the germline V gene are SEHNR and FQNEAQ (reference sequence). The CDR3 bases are TGTGCCAGCAGCCGGACACGAGTGGATACGCAGTATTTT. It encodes CASSRTRVDTQYF.

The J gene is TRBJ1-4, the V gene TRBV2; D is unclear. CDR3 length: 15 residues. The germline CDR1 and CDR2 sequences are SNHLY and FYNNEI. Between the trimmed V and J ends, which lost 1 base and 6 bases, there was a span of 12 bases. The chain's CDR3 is CASSEVAYGDEKLFF. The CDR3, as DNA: TGTGCCAGCAGTGAAGTGGCATACGGGGATGAAAAACTGTTTTTT.

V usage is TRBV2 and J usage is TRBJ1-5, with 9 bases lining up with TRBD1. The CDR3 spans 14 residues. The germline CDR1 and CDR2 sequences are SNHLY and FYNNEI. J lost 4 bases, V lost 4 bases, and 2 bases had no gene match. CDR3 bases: TGTGCCAGCAGTGGGGACAGGGCAAATCAGCCCCAGCATTTT. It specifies CASSGDRANQPQHF. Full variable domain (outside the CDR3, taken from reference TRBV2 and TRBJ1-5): EPEVTQTPSHQVTQMGQEVILRCVPISNHLYFYWYRQILGQKVEFLVSFYNNEISEKSEIFDDQFSVERPDGSNFTLKIRSTKLEDSAMYFCASSGDRANQPQHFGDGTRLSIL.

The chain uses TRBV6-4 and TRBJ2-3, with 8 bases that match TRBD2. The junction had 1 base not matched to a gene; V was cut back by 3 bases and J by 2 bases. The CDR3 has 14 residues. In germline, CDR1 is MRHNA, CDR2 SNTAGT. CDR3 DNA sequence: TGTGCCAGCAGTGAAGCGGGAGCCACAGATACGCAGTATTTT. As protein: CASSEAGATDTQYF.

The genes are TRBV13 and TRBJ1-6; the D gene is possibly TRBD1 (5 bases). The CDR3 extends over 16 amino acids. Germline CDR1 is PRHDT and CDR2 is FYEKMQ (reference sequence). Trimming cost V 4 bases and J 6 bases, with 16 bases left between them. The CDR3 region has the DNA TGTGCCAGCAGCTCACGGAGGGACGGATCTAATTCACCCCTCCACTTT. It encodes CASSSRRDGSNSPLHF. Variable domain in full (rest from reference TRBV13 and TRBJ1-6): AAGVIQSPRHLIKEKRETATLKCYPIPRHDTVYWYQQGPGQDPQFLISFYEKMQSDKGSIPDRFSAQQFSDYHSELNMSSLELGDSALYFCASSSRRDGSNSPLHFGNGTRLTVT.

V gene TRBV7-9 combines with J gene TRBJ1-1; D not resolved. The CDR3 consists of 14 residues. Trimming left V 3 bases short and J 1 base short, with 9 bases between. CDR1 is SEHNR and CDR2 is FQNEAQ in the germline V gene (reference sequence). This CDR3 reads CASSFGHPNTEAFF. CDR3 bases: TGTGCCAGCAGCTTCGGGCACCCGAACACTGAAGCTTTCTTT.

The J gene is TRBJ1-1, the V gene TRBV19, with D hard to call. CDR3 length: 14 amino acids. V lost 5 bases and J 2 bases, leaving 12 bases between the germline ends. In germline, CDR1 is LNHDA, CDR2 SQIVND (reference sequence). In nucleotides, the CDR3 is TGTGCCAGTAGTCTTACCGCGGGAAACACTGAAGCTTTCTTT. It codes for CASSLTAGNTEAFF.

CDR3 DNA sequence: TGTGCCAGCAGCTTAAGCTTCAGGACAGAGAACACCGGGGAGCTGTTTTTT. Encoded protein: CASSLSFRTENTGELFF. V and J are TRBV11-2 and TRBJ2-2, with D possibly TRBD1 on 6 matching bases. V was pared by 2 bases and J by 1 base, with 14 bases between. Germline V gene lookup returns CDR1 SGHAT and CDR2 FQNNGV. The length of the CDR3 is 17 residues.

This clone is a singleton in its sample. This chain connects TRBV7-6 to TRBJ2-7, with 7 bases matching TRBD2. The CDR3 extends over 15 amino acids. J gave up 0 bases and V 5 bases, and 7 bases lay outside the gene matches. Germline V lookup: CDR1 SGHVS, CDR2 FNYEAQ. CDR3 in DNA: TGTGCCAGCAGCACGGGACTACAGAGCTCCTACGAGCAGTACTTC. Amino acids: CASSTGLQSSYEQYF.

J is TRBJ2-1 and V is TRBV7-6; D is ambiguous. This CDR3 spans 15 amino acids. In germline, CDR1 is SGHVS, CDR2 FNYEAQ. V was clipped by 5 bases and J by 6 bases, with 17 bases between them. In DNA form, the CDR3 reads TGTGCCAGCAGCCCAGACCGGGCCCCCGGCAATGAGCAGTTCTTC. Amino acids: CASSPDRAPGNEQFF. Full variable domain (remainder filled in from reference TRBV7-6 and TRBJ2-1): GAGVSQSPRYKVTKRGQDVALRCDPISGHVSLYWYRQALGQGPEFLTYFNYEAQQDKSGLPNDRFSAERPEGSISTLTIQRTEQRDSAMYRCASSPDRAPGNEQFFGPGTRLTVL.

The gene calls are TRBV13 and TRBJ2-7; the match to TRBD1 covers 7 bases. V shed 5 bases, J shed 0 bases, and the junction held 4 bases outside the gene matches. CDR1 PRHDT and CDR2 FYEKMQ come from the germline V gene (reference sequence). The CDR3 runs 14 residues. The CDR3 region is CASSVQGSSYEQYF. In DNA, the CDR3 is TGTGCCAGCAGCGTACAGGGGAGCTCCTACGAGCAGTACTTC.

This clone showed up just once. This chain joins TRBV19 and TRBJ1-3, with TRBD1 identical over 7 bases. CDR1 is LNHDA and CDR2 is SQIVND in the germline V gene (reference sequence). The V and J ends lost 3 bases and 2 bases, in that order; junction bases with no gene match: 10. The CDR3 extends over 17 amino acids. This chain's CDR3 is CASSIRGQSLTGNTIYF. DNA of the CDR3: TGTGCCAGTAGTATTCGGGGACAGTCCCTTACTGGAAACACCATATATTTT.

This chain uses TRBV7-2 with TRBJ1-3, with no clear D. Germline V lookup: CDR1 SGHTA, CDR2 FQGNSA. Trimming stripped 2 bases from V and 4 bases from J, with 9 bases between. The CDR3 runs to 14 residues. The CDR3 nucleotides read TGTGCCAGCAGCTTATCAGGAAACGGAAACACCATATATTTT. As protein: CASSLSGNGNTIYF.

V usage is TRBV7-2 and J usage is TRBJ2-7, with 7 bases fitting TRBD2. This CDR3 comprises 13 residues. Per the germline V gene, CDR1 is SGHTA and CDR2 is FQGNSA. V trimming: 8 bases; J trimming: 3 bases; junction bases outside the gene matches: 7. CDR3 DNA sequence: TGTGCCAGCTCCCTGGGGGGGTTCTACGAGCAGTACTTC. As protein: CASSLGGFYEQYF. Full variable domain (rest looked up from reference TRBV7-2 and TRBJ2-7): GAGVSQSPSNKVTEKGKDVELRCDPISGHTALYWYRQSLGQGLEFLIYFQGNSAPDKSGLPSDRFSAERTGGSVSTLTIQRTQQEDSAVYLCASSLGGFYEQYFGPGTRLTVT.

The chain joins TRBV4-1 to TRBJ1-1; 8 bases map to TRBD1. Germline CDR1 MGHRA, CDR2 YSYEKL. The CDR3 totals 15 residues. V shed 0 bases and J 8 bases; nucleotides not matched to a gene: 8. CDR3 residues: CASSQDDGTGREAFF. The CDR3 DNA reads TGCGCCAGCAGCCAAGATGACGGGACAGGCAGAGAAGCTTTCTTT.

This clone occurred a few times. For the CDR3, the DNA is TGTGCCAGCAGCCCGACCGGAGGTTCTGGGGCCAACGTCCTGACTTTC. Residues: CASSPTGGSGANVLTF. The chain uses TRBV7-9 and TRBJ2-6; possible D gene TRBD2, 5 bases. V was trimmed by 5 bases and J by 1 base, leaving 12 bases between them. This CDR3 has 16 amino acids. Germline CDR1 and CDR2: SEHNR and FQNEAQ (reference sequence).

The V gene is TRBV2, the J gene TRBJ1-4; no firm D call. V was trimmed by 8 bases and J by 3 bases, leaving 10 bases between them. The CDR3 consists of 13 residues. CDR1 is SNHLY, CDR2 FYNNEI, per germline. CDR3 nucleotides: TGTGCCAGCTGCGGGCGGGCTAATGAAAAACTGTTTTTT. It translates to CASCGRANEKLFF. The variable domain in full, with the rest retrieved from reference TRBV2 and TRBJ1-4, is EPEVTQTPSHQVTQMGQEVILRCVPISNHLYFYWYRQILGQKVEFLVSFYNNEISEKSEIFDDQFSVERPDGSNFTLKIRSTKLEDSAMYFCASCGRANEKLFFGSGTQLSVL.

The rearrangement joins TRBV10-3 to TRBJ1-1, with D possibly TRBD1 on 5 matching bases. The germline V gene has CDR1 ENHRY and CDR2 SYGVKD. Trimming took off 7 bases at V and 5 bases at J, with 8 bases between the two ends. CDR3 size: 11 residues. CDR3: CAINGGTEAFF. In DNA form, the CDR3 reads TGTGCCATCAACGGGGGGACTGAAGCTTTCTTT.

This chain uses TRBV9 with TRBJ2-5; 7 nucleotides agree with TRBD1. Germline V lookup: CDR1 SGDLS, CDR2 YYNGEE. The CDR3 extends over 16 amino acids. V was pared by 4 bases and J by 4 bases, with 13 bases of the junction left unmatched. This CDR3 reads CASSLNRGTSRETQYF. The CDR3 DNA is TGTGCCAGCAGCTTAAACAGGGGAACAAGTCGAGAGACCCAGTACTTC. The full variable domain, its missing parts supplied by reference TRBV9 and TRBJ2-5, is DSGVTQTPKHLITATGQRVTLRCSPRSGDLSVYWYQQSLDQGLQFLIQYYNGEERAKGNILERFSAQQFPDLHSELNLSSLELGDSALYFCASSLNRGTSRETQYFGPGTRLLVL.